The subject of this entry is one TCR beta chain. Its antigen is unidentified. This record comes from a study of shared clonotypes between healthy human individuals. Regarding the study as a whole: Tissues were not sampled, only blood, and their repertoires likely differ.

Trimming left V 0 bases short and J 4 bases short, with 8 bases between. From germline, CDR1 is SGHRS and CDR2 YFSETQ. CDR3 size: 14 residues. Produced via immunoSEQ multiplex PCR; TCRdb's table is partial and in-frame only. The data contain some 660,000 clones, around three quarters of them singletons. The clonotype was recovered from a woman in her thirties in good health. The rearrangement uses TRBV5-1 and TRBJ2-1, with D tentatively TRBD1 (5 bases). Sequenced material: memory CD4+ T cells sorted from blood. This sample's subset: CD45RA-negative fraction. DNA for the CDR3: TGCGCCAGCAGCTTGGACAGGTCTTACAATGAGCAGTTCTTC. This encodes CASSLDRSYNEQFF.